The clone carrying this TCR beta chain was counted ten times or more. Its antigen remains unidentified. Quantitative 5'-RACE with molecular barcodes generated TCR beta libraries. Via MiXCR, TCRdb re-called the 5' RACE reads, giving one row per CDR3 protein. This sample yields under 35,000 distinct CDR3 sequences, of which roughly 7.9% are seen a single time; roughly a tenth belongs to the top ten. This sample stems from a study of CD8 T cells in ankylosing spondylitis. Germline CDR1 and CDR2: SGHRS and YFSETQ. With 4 bases removed from V and 0 bases from J, the gap between germline ends came to 18 bases. CDR3 length: 17 amino acids. The study, taken as a whole, reports: Prior literature has documented some motif variants in synovial fluid and blood from reactive arthritis. Blood from ankylosing spondylitis patients appeared to carry a characteristic roughly eight-variant TCR beta motif.

The chain employs TRBV5-1 and TRBJ2-3, with D possibly being TRBD2 (5 bases). The specimen sequenced was blood, either unsorted or a sorted T cell fraction (not recorded which). This receptor was taken from a male donor with ankylosing spondylitis or in good health (not recorded which). The chain's CDR3 is CASSPPGSVRSTDTQYF. Written as DNA, the CDR3 is TGCGCCAGCAGCCCCCCGGGTAGCGTGAGGAGCACAGATACGCAGTATTTT.